The sequence of this T cell receptor beta chain was determined in a study of shared clonotypes between healthy human individuals. Study-wide context: The people who gave samples were a couple of women and three men aged 18 to 49.

Of note for this clone: The antigen is not known.

The CDR3 sequence is 13 residues long. Between the trimmed V and J ends, which lost 0 bases and 6 bases, there was a span of 10 bases. From germline, CDR1 is SGHDT and CDR2 YYEEEE. TCRdb keeps only in-frame clones here, not all; method: immunoSEQ multiplex PCR. The table has some 690,000 clones, around 90% seen once. Study conclusions and caveats: A reduction in generation probabilities was seen for non-shared clonotypes relative to those shared by all four donors.

Sequencing input: memory CD8+ T cells from PBMCs. Subset defined: CD45RO+ cells pooled with CCR7-negative TemRA cells. The sequence derives from a man between 18 and 29 years old in good health. Some clones in this sample may be carry-over from other donors' samples. The chain is built from TRBV5-6 and TRBJ2-7; D may be TRBD2 (5 bases). The CDR3 reads CASSLVLAREQYF. The CDR3 nucleotides are TGTGCCAGCAGCTTGGTTCTAGCACGCGAGCAGTACTTC. Variable domain in full (rest from reference TRBV5-6 and TRBJ2-7): DAGVTQSPTHLIKTRGQQVTLRCSPKSGHDTVSWYQQALGQGPQFIFQYYEEEERQRGNFPDRFSGHQFPNYSSELNVNALLLGDSALYLCASSLVLAREQYFGPGTRLTVT.